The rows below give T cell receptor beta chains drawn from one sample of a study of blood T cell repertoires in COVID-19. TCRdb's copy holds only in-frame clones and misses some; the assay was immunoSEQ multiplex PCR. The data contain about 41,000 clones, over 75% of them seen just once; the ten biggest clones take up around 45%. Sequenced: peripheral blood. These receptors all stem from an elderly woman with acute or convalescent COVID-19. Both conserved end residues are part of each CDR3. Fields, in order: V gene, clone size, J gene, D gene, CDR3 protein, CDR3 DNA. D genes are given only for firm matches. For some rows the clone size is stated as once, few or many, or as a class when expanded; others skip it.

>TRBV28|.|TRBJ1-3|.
CASSFSRLNTIYF
TGTGCCAGCAGTTTCTCCAGACTAAACACCATATATTTT
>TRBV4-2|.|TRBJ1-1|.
CASSEPGRGGGEAFF
TGTGCCAGCAGCGAACCGGGACGGGGAGGTGGTGAAGCTTTCTTT
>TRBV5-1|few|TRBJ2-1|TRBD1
CASSSRTGDYNEQFF
TGCGCCAGCAGCTCGCGGACAGGAGACTACAATGAGCAGTTCTTC
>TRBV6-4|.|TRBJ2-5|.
CASSSNSGETQYF
TGTGCCAGCAGTTCGAATAGCGGAGAGACCCAGTACTTC
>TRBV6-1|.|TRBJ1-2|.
CASSEGTGTNYGYTF
TGTGCCAGCAGTGAAGGTACAGGGACTAACTATGGCTACACCTTC
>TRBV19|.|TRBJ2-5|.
CASSNTGWETQYF
TGTGCCAGTAGTAATACAGGGTGGGAGACCCAGTACTTC
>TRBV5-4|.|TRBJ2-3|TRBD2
CASSLGSGVTDTQYF
TGTGCCAGCAGCCTCGGGAGCGGGGTAACAGATACGCAGTATTTT
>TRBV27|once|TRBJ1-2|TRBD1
CASSPPLGQGGWTF
TGTGCCAGCAGTCCCCCCCTCGGACAGGGAGGGTGGACCTTC
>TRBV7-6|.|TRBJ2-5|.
CASSLVGAGQETQYF
TGTGCCAGCAGCTTAGTAGGGGCAGGGCAAGAGACCCAGTACTTC
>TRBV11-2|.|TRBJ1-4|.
CASSSLSGGKLFF
TGTGCCAGCAGCTCTCTATCGGGAGGAAAACTGTTTTTT
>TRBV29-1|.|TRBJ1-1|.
CSVRPGMDTEAFF
TGCAGCGTTCGTCCGGGGATGGACACTGAAGCTTTCTTT
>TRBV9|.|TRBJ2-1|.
CASSVETGPDNEQFF
TGTGCCAGCAGCGTAGAGACAGGCCCGGACAATGAGCAGTTCTTC
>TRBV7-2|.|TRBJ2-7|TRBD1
CASSLFGTGGSEQYF
TGTGCCAGCAGCTTATTTGGGACAGGGGGATCCGAGCAGTACTTC
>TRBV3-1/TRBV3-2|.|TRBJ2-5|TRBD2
CASSPGTSGGAMEETQYF
TGTGCCAGCAGCCCTGGGACTAGCGGGGGGGCGATGGAAGAGACCCAGTACTTC
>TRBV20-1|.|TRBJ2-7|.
CSASPAGQSSSEQYF
TGCAGTGCTAGTCCCGCGGGACAGTCGTCCTCCGAGCAGTACTTC
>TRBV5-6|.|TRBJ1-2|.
CASRREAHGYTF
TGTGCCAGCAGGAGGGAGGCTCATGGCTACACCTTC
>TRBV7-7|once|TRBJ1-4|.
CASSPGVNEKLFF
TGTGCCAGCAGCCCCGGGGTTAATGAAAAACTGTTTTTT
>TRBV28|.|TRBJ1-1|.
CASTSTRTYTKAFF
TGTGCCAGCACCTCAACCCGGACATATACGAAAGCTTTCTTT
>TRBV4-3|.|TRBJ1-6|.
CASSQSQGSNSPLHF
TGCGCCAGCAGCCAATCACAGGGCTCTAATTCACCCCTCCACTTT
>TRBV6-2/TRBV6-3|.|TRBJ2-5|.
CASSQIQGGETQYF
TGTGCCAGCAGTCAAATCCAGGGAGGAGAGACCCAGTACTTC
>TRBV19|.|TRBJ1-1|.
CASSLTANTEAFF
TGTGCCAGTAGTTTGACAGCGAACACTGAAGCTTTCTTT
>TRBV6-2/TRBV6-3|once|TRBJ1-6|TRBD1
CASSRTGQGGSPLHF
TGTGCCAGCAGTCGCACGGGACAGGGGGGTTCACCCCTCCACTTT
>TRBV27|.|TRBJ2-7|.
CASRGGYYEQYF
TGTGCCAGCAGAGGGGGATACTACGAGCAGTACTTC
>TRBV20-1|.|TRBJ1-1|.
CSASEDWNTEAFF
TGCAGTGCTAGTGAGGACTGGAACACTGAAGCTTTCTTT
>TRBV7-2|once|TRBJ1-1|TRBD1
CASSLEVSGGYDTEAFF
TGTGCCAGCAGCTTAGAGGTGTCAGGGGGGTATGACACTGAAGCTTTCTTT
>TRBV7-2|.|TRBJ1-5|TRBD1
CASSSGQGAFQPQHF
TGTGCCAGCAGCTCCGGGCAGGGGGCATTTCAGCCCCAGCATTTT
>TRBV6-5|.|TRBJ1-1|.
CASTETVNTEAFF
TGTGCCAGCACCGAGACAGTGAACACTGAAGCTTTCTTT
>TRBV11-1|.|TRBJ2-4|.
CASSQQGAKNIQYF
TGTGCCAGCTCACAACAGGGAGCCAAAAACATTCAGTACTTC
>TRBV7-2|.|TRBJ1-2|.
CASSPFGGNLRLGYTF
TGTGCCAGCAGCCCCTTCGGGGGGAATCTGCGCTTGGGCTACACCTTC
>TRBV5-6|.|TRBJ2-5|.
CASRPTGSGETQYF
TGTGCCAGCAGACCTACAGGGAGCGGCGAGACCCAGTACTTC
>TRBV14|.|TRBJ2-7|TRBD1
CASSHGTGNSYEQYF
TGTGCCAGCAGCCACGGGACAGGGAACTCCTACGAGCAGTACTTC
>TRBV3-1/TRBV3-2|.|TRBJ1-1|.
CASSQNSGNTEAFF
TGTGCCAGCAGCCAAAACTCGGGGAACACTGAAGCTTTCTTT
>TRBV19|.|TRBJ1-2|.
CASSIEVGGERANYGYTF
TGTGCCAGTAGTATAGAGGTGGGAGGGGAAAGAGCTAACTATGGCTACACCTTC
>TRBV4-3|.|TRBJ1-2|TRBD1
CASSQDWTGVVYGYTF
TGCGCCAGCAGCCAAGATTGGACAGGGGTGGTCTATGGCTACACCTTC
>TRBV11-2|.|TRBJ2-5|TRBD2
CASSLDPGRGEETQYF
TGTGCCAGCAGCTTAGACCCGGGGCGGGGGGAAGAGACCCAGTACTTC
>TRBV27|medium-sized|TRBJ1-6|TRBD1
CASSTGGQGEEGSPLHF
TGTGCCAGCAGCACAGGGGGACAGGGCGAGGAAGGGTCACCCCTCCACTTT
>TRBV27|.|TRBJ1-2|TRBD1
CASRASGQGGGGYTF
TGTGCCAGCAGAGCCTCGGGACAGGGGGGAGGTGGCTACACCTTC
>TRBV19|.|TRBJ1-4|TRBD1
CASSTLGDRGREKLFF
TGTGCCAGTAGTACCCTGGGGGACAGGGGGAGAGAAAAACTGTTTTTT
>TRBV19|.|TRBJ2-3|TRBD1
CASSRDRATDTQYF
TGTGCCAGTAGTCGGGACAGGGCAACAGATACGCAGTATTTT
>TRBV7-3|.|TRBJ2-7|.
CASSFDPSGEQYF
TGTGCCAGCAGCTTCGATCCCAGCGGCGAGCAGTACTTC
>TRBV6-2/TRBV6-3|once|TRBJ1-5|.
CASSWALGGFQPQHF
TGTGCCAGCAGTTGGGCCTTGGGGGGGTTTCAGCCCCAGCATTTT
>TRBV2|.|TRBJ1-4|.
CASSVRGRDEKLFF
TGTGCCAGCAGTGTACGGGGAAGGGATGAAAAACTGTTTTTT
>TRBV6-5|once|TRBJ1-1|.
CASRTYRGDTEAFF
TGTGCCAGCAGGACTTACCGTGGAGACACTGAAGCTTTCTTT
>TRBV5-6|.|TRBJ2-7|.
CASSLNWAGSSYEQYF
TGTGCCAGCAGCTTGAATTGGGCAGGTTCCTCCTACGAGCAGTACTTC
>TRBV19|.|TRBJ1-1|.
CASTLSGHLVEAFF
TGTGCCAGTACTCTCTCGGGACATCTGGTTGAAGCTTTCTTT
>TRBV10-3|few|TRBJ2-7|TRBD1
CAISERGQGSEQYF
TGTGCCATCAGTGAGAGGGGACAGGGATCCGAGCAGTACTTC
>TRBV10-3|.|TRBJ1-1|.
CAISRQLNTEAFF
TGTGCCATCAGCCGACAGTTGAACACTGAAGCTTTCTTT
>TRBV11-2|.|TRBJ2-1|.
CASSLGQYNEQFF
TGTGCCAGCAGTTTAGGACAGTACAATGAGCAGTTCTTC
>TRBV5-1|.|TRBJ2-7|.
CASSWDRGYEQYF
TGCGCCAGCAGCTGGGATAGGGGTTACGAGCAGTACTTC